These 6 T cell receptor beta chains were sequenced from one sample in a study of blood T cell repertoires in COVID-19. Clones were read by immunoSEQ multiplex PCR, and TCRdb kept only the in-frame ones, dropping some. The sample lists under 150,000 clones, roughly 84% occurring once. The sequenced material came from PBMCs or T cells enriched from blood (not recorded which). Receptors originate from a man aged 45 to 65 in a cohort exposed to, infected with or recovered from COVID-19 (not recorded which).

This sequence joins TRBV5-1 and TRBJ1-6, with 7 bases matching TRBD1. This CDR3 is built from 15 residues. The V gene end was trimmed by 0 bases and the J gene end by 4 bases; junction bases not matched to a gene: 1. Looked up from germline, CDR1 is SGHRS and CDR2 is YFSETQ. CDR3 region: CASSLDRGYNSPLHF. The CDR3 nucleotides read TGCGCCAGCAGCTTGGACAGGGGTTATAATTCACCCCTCCACTTT.

This clone was seen only a few times. This sequence joins TRBV6-5 and TRBJ1-5; 9 bases align to TRBD1. Germline CDR1 reads MNHEY; CDR2 reads SVGAGI. After removal of 5 bases from V and 5 bases from J, the junction contained 7 bases not matched to a gene. The CDR3 loop spans 15 amino acids. CDR3 residues: CASSRIGTGYQPQHF. CDR3 DNA sequence: TGTGCCAGCAGTAGAATCGGGACAGGGTATCAGCCCCAGCATTTT.

The chain couples TRBV3-1 (or the pseudogene TRBV3-2) to TRBJ1-2; unclear D gene. With 1 base removed from V and 4 bases from J, the gap between germline ends came to 10 bases. Germline CDR1 LGHDT, CDR2 YNNKEL (reference sequence). The CDR3 consists of 14 residues. CDR3 in DNA: TGTGCCAGCAGCCAAGGCCCGGAGGGCTATGGCTACACCTTC. Translation gives CASSQGPEGYGYTF.

This clone was detected only once. The chain links TRBV15 to TRBJ1-1; D gene uncertain. The CDR3 runs to 17 residues. Looked up from germline, CDR1 is LNHNV and CDR2 is YYDKDF (reference sequence). Trimming took off 3 bases at V and 6 bases at J, with 23 bases between the two ends. As DNA, the CDR3 is TGTGCCACCAGCAGGGCTACCACTAGCCTCCGGGCCGCTGAAGCTTTCTTT. It yields the protein CATSRATTSLRAAEAFF.

This chain links TRBV7-2 with TRBJ2-1, with D uncertain. The germline V gene encodes CDR1 SGHTA and CDR2 FQGNSA. V was clipped by 1 base and J by 3 bases, with 4 bases between them. The CDR3 runs to 13 residues. CDR3 sequence (DNA): TGTGCCAGCAGCTTAGACGGCTACAATGAGCAGTTCTTC. Protein product: CASSLDGYNEQFF.

V usage is TRBV7-9 and J usage is TRBJ2-2; D possibly corresponds to TRBD2 (6 bases). The CDR3 runs to 18 residues. Germline V CDR1 and CDR2: SEHNR, FQNEAQ (reference sequence). The V gene lost 5 bases and the J gene lost 2 bases, with 21 bases spanning the gap. The CDR3 reads CASSPRPGGEPNTGELFF. CDR3 DNA: TGTGCCAGCAGCCCAAGACCCGGCGGGGAACCCAACACCGGGGAGCTGTTTTTT.